The next 32 T cell receptor beta chains were all read from a single sample in a study of T cells in Graves' hyperthyroidism and ophthalmopathy (dated by TCRdb to 2018 to 2020). The library was obtained by multiplex PCR. The sequencer listed for this sample is Illumina HiSeq 2000. TCR beta CDR3 regions were amplified from RNA transcripts. For the first round of RT-PCR on the TCR CDR3, the HTBI primer set was used together with the Qiagen OneStep RT-PCR kit. The raw public data were reprocessed by TCRdb itself: fastp quality trimming at Q25, MiXCR clonotype calling, in-frame beta chains only. Rows matching on CDR3 protein sequence are summarized as one entry with the most common DNA and genes. This sample comprises approximately 380,000 distinct CDR3 sequences, more than 13% of them detected only once. Together, the top ten hold around 28% of the sample. Input material: blood. The receptors derive from a man between 50 and 59 years old with Graves' ophthalmopathy.

V gene TRBV25-1 combines with J gene TRBJ2-1; 7 bases align to TRBD2. Germline CDR1 and CDR2: MGHDK and SYGVNS. The V segment lost 7 bases and the J segment 4 bases; nucleotides outside the gene matches: 13. The CDR3 has 16 residues. The CDR3 DNA follows: TGTGCCAGCACCATAGGCGCTAGCGGCCCTTACAATGAGCAGTTCTTC. Protein product: CASTIGASGPYNEQFF.

This clonotype was counted at least ten times. V and J are TRBV3-1 and TRBJ1-1, with D unclear. The germline gives CDR1 LGHDT, CDR2 YNNKEL (reference sequence). CDR3 length: 14 residues. With 1 base removed from V and 5 bases from J, the gap between germline ends came to 11 bases. For the CDR3, the DNA is TGTGCCAGCAGCCAAGCAATTACTGGGACTGAAGCTTTCTTT. It codes for CASSQAITGTEAFF.

This clonotype appeared many times. CDR3 sequence (DNA): TGCAGTGCTAGAGACAGCGCTAACTATGGCTACACCTTC. This translates into CSARDSANYGYTF. The rearrangement uses TRBV20-1 and TRBJ1-2; D call uncertain. V was trimmed by 0 bases and J by 0 bases, leaving 5 bases between them. The CDR3 consists of 13 residues. Germline V CDR1 and CDR2: DFQATT, SNEGSKA (reference sequence).

V usage is TRBV9 and J usage is TRBJ2-5; TRBD1 matches at 9 bases. Germline V gene sequence: CDR1 SGDLS, CDR2 YYNGEE. The trim removed 2 bases at V and 2 bases at J, leaving 1 base unmatched. CDR3 length: 14 residues. The CDR3, as DNA: TGTGCCAGCAGCGTGGGACAGGGTCAAGAGACCCAGTACTTC. It yields the protein CASSVGQGQETQYF. The complete variable domain, with remaining parts taken from reference TRBV9 and TRBJ2-5, reads DSGVTQTPKHLITATGQRVTLRCSPRSGDLSVYWYQQSLDQGLQFLIQYYNGEERAKGNILERFSAQQFPDLHSELNLSSLELGDSALYFCASSVGQGQETQYFGPGTRLLVL.

Many counts were recorded for this clonotype. The chain employs TRBV2 and TRBJ1-5, with unresolved D. Trimming took 7 bases from V and 4 from J, leaving 8 bases between them. The CDR3 runs 12 residues. Germline CDR1 and CDR2: SNHLY and FYNNEI. This CDR3 is CASTVYNQPQHF. DNA of the CDR3: TGTGCCAGCACTGTGTATAATCAGCCCCAGCATTTT. The entire variable domain, with the rest obtained from reference TRBV2 and TRBJ1-5, is as follows: EPEVTQTPSHQVTQMGQEVILRCVPISNHLYFYWYRQILGQKVEFLVSFYNNEISEKSEIFDDQFSVERPDGSNFTLKIRSTKLEDSAMYFCASTVYNQPQHFGDGTRLSIL.

This clonotype was counted many times. The chain carries TRBV29-1 and TRBJ1-2; 8 bases are a match to TRBD1. Unmatched junction bases numbered 21, after V lost 0 bases and J lost 3 bases. The CDR3 has 20 residues. Germline V lookup: CDR1 SQVTM, CDR2 ANQGSEA. The CDR3 bases are TGCAGCGTTGAAGATCAGCCGCCGAACAGGGGGAGTTTCGGCGACTATGGCTACACCTTC. The encoded protein is CSVEDQPPNRGSFGDYGYTF. Full variable domain (outside the CDR3, taken from reference TRBV29-1 and TRBJ1-2): SAVISQKPSRDICQRGTSLTIQCQVDSQVTMMFWYRQQPGQSLTLIATANQGSEATYESGFVIDKFPISRPNLTFSTLTVSNMSPEDSSIYLCSVEDQPPNRGSFGDYGYTFGSGTRLTVV.

This clonotype was observed a few times. V is TRBV10-2 and J is TRBJ1-5, with 7 bases that match TRBD1. The germline gives CDR1 WSHSY, CDR2 SAAADI. Trimming removed 6 bases from V and 0 bases from J; junction bases left unmatched: 5. The CDR3 totals 15 residues. The CDR3 DNA reads TGCGCCAGCAGAAGGGACAGAGCTAGCAATCAGCCCCAGCATTTT. Protein: CASRRDRASNQPQHF.

The CDR3 DNA reads as TGTGCCAGCAGCTCCTTTAACAACCTCTATGGCTACACCTTC. Amino acids: CASSSFNNLYGYTF. The rearrangement uses TRBV7-2 and TRBJ1-2; the D is unclear. V lost 4 bases to trimming and J lost 4 bases, with 13 bases between them. The CDR3 extends over 14 amino acids. Germline-derived CDR1 and CDR2 are SGHTA and FQGNSA.

This clonotype has more than one count but fewer than ten. This chain uses TRBV19 with TRBJ1-2, with 12 bases aligning to TRBD1. The V gene's germline CDR1 is LNHDA and CDR2 SQIVND (reference sequence). CDR3 length equals 18 residues. Unmatched junction bases numbered 19, after V lost 7 bases and J lost 7 bases. This CDR3 reads CASTPTGTGGRGWGGYTF. The CDR3 DNA sequence: TGTGCCAGTACCCCAACTGGGACAGGGGGCCGTGGATGGGGTGGCTACACCTTC.

The sample holds a few counts of this clonotype. The chain joins TRBV5-1 to TRBJ1-2; D gene uncertain. Deletions cut 0 bases from V and 5 bases from J, with 8 bases between. The germline V gene has CDR1 SGHRS and CDR2 YFSETQ. This CDR3 region has 13 residues. This CDR3 reads CASSLAGVYGYTF. In DNA form, the CDR3 reads TGCGCCAGCAGCTTGGCTGGGGTTTATGGCTACACCTTC.

At least ten counts were recorded for this clonotype. This chain connects TRBV12-3 or TRBV12-4 to TRBJ2-5, with a tentative D call TRBD2 (5 bases). The CDR3 sequence is 13 residues long. Trimming took off 6 bases at V and 0 bases at J, with 8 bases between the two ends. The CDR3 bases are TGTGCCAGCAGCCAGAGGGACCAAGAGACCCAGTACTTC. Protein: CASSQRDQETQYF.

This clonotype has ten or more counts. The chain recombines TRBV20-1 with TRBJ2-1, with a possible D match to TRBD2 (6 bases). Trimming left V 6 bases short and J 6 bases short, with 18 bases between. This CDR3 is 14 amino acids long. In germline, CDR1 is DFQATT, CDR2 SNEGSKA (reference sequence). The CDR3 DNA is TGCAGTGCAGAATTAGCGGCAGCGATCAATGAGCAGTTCTTC. Protein: CSAELAAAINEQFF.

A few counts support this clonotype. The chain links TRBV2 to TRBJ1-3; D is uncertain. Germline V lookup: CDR1 SNHLY, CDR2 FYNNEI. V lost 4 bases to trimming and J lost 0 bases, with 4 bases between them. This CDR3 comprises 13 residues. The CDR3 loop is CASSGVSGNTIYF. The CDR3 nucleotides are TGTGCCAGCAGTGGGGTCTCTGGAAACACCATATATTTT.

This clonotype was seen a few times. The J gene is TRBJ2-1, the V gene TRBV20-1, with 12 bases that match TRBD2. Per germline, CDR1 DFQATT and CDR2 SNEGSKA (reference sequence). After removal of 6 bases from V and 2 bases from J, the junction contained 5 bases not matched to a gene. The CDR3 is made up of 15 amino acids. The CDR3 DNA is TGCAGTGCACCCCTAGCGGGAGGGCCCTACAATGAGCAGTTCTTC. As protein: CSAPLAGGPYNEQFF.

This clonotype was recorded at least ten times. This CDR3 reads CASSHAGELFF. The CDR3 DNA follows: TGTGCCAGCAGTCACGCCGGGGAGCTGTTTTTT. The V gene is TRBV3-1, the J gene TRBJ2-2, with unresolved D. This CDR3 comprises 11 residues. The germline V gene has CDR1 LGHDT and CDR2 YNNKEL (reference sequence). The V gene lost 6 bases and the J gene lost 6 bases, with 5 bases spanning the gap.

This clonotype has a count of ten or more. The chain employs TRBV20-1 and TRBJ1-1; possible D gene TRBD1, 6 bases. Germline V lookup: CDR1 DFQATT, CDR2 SNEGSKA (reference sequence). The CDR3 extends over 16 amino acids. The V end was cut by 0 bases, the J end by 4 bases, with 18 bases between. CDR3 DNA: TGCAGTGCTAGAGATCCGGCAGGAAAGGGGGGCACTGAAGCTTTCTTT. It codes for CSARDPAGKGGTEAFF.

This clonotype has a count of ten or more. The chain links TRBV24-1 to TRBJ2-5; D not resolved. The germline CDR1 and CDR2 sequences are KGHDR and SFDVKD. V was clipped by 10 bases and J by 5 bases, with 16 bases between them. The CDR3 runs to 13 residues. CDR3 coding DNA: TGTGCCACGGCGAGCGACTGGAAGGAGACCCAGTACTTC. It yields the protein CATASDWKETQYF.

This clonotype was picked up many times. V gene TRBV27 combines with J gene TRBJ2-1; 9 nucleotides agree with TRBD2. Germline V gene sequence: CDR1 MNHEY, CDR2 SMNVEV (reference sequence). V shed 1 base and J 8 bases; nucleotides not matched to a gene: 6. The length of the CDR3 is 15 residues. CDR3 coding DNA: TGTGCCAGCAGTTTATTAGCTAGCGGGACCGATGAGCAGTTCTTC. Translation gives CASSLLASGTDEQFF.

This clonotype was counted ten times or more. The chain carries TRBV3-1 and TRBJ2-7; 9 nucleotides match TRBD1. Germline CDR1 LGHDT, CDR2 YNNKEL (reference sequence). The length of the CDR3 is 14 residues. The V segment lost 4 bases and the J segment 2 bases; nucleotides outside the gene matches: 3. The chain's CDR3 is CASSRDRDAYEQYF. The CDR3 DNA follows: TGTGCCAGCAGCCGGGACAGGGACGCCTACGAGCAGTACTTC.

This clonotype was counted only a few times. The chain combines TRBV6-2 or TRBV6-3 with TRBJ2-7; possibly TRBD2 for D (6 bases). CDR3 length: 16 amino acids. Trimming pared 0 bases from V and 2 bases from J, leaving 14 bases between. Germline V lookup: CDR1 MNHEY, CDR2 SVGEGT. The CDR3 is CASSYSAGRVPYEQYF. The CDR3 DNA reads TGTGCCAGCAGTTACTCAGCGGGTCGTGTGCCCTACGAGCAGTACTTC.

In its sample, this clonotype was seen a few times. CDR3 coding DNA: TGTGCCAGCAGTTTAAGCCAGGGTACAGATACGCAGTATTTT. Translation gives CASSLSQGTDTQYF. The chain carries TRBV27 and TRBJ2-3; D may be TRBD1 (5 bases). This CDR3 has 14 residues. Trimming pared 2 bases from V and 3 bases from J, leaving 9 bases between. Germline V CDR1 and CDR2: MNHEY, SMNVEV (reference sequence).

This clonotype was counted many times. The genes are TRBV29-1 and TRBJ1-1, with 7 bases that match TRBD1. This CDR3 has 15 residues. Germline V gene lookup returns CDR1 SQVTM and CDR2 ANQGSEA. Losses at the gene ends were 5 bases for V and 0 bases for J; bases not matched to a gene: 9. The CDR3 coding sequence is TGCAGCGTTAAGGGGGCGGTTTGGATGAACACTGAAGCTTTCTTT. It translates to CSVKGAVWMNTEAFF.

At least ten counts were recorded for this clonotype. The CDR3, as DNA: TGCAGTGCTAGAGCGTCGGGGGCGGGTAGAATCAATTCACCCCTCCACTTT. Amino acid sequence: CSARASGAGRINSPLHF. This chain connects TRBV20-1 to TRBJ1-6, with TRBD1 as a possible D gene (6 bases). Trimming took off 1 base at V and 7 bases at J, with 20 bases between the two ends. Germline CDR1 DFQATT, CDR2 SNEGSKA (reference sequence). The CDR3 extends over 17 amino acids.

This clonotype was seen only a few times. The CDR3 DNA reads TGCGCCAGCAGCTTGAGGCAAGAGACCCAGTACTTC. Encoded protein: CASSLRQETQYF. V usage is TRBV5-1 and J usage is TRBJ2-5, with D hard to call. The CDR3 spans 12 residues. Germline V CDR1 and CDR2: SGHRS, YFSETQ. Trimming took 1 base from V and 2 from J, leaving 3 bases between them.

This clonotype was seen many times. The V call is TRBV18, the J call TRBJ1-1; D is possibly TRBD1 (5 bases). The CDR3 contains 15 residues. The ends were cut back, 6 bases at V and 1 base at J, with 15 bases in the middle. Germline CDR1 is KGHSH and CDR2 is LQKENI. The CDR3 region is CASSKEQVPNTEAFF. The DNA of the CDR3 is TGTGCCAGCTCCAAGGAACAGGTGCCGAACACTGAAGCTTTCTTT.

This clonotype was seen ten or more times. The chain uses TRBV6-5 and TRBJ1-2; D is perhaps TRBD1 (6 bases). The length of the CDR3 is 13 residues. Trimming removed 4 bases at V and 7 bases at J, with 13 bases between. Germline V gene lookup returns CDR1 MNHEY and CDR2 SVGAGI. CDR3 sequence reads: CASSSTGIGGYTF. In DNA, the CDR3 is TGTGCCAGCAGTTCCACAGGGATTGGTGGCTACACCTTC.

This clonotype was counted only a few times. The chain joins TRBV6-1 to TRBJ2-5; D is unresolved. Trimming cost V 5 bases and J 11 bases, with 15 bases left between them. The CDR3 consists of 12 residues. Germline V lookup: CDR1 MNHNS, CDR2 SASEGT. The CDR3 DNA reads TGTGCCAGCAGTTGGGATCGAGTAAAACAGTACTTC. Translated: CASSWDRVKQYF.

This clonotype was observed many times. The gene calls are TRBV30 and TRBJ2-7, with TRBD1 as a possible D gene (5 bases). V shed 2 bases and J shed 5 bases, with 10 bases lying between them. The V gene's germline CDR1 is GTSNPN and CDR2 SVGIG (reference sequence). The CDR3 extends over 12 amino acids. The CDR3 sequence: CAWSRRVDEQYF. Here the CDR3 DNA reads TGTGCCTGGAGTCGCAGGGTTGACGAGCAGTACTTC.

This clonotype was counted at least ten times. The chain couples TRBV27 to TRBJ2-3; 9 nucleotides line up with TRBD2. The CDR3 is 14 residues long. Germline values: CDR1 MNHEY, CDR2 SMNVEV (reference sequence). V shed 8 bases, J shed 3 bases, and the junction held 6 bases outside the gene matches. The DNA of the CDR3 is TGTGCCAGCGGCAGCGGGAGGTCAACAGATACGCAGTATTTT. Translated: CASGSGRSTDTQYF.

This clonotype was observed many times. The rearrangement uses TRBV28 and TRBJ2-3, with 9 bases identical to TRBD1. Per the germline V gene, CDR1 is MDHEN and CDR2 is SYDVKM. The V segment lost 5 bases and the J segment 3 bases; nucleotides outside the gene matches: 6. There are 15 residues in the CDR3. CDR3 bases: TGTGCCAGCAGTGGAACCGGGACAGGGACAGATACGCAGTATTTT. It yields the protein CASSGTGTGTDTQYF.

The genes are TRBV30 and TRBJ2-3; 7 nucleotides agree with TRBD2. Germline CDR1 GTSNPN, CDR2 SVGIG (reference sequence). V lost 4 bases to trimming and J lost 8 bases; unmatched junction nucleotides: 9. This CDR3 has 13 amino acids. CDR3 DNA: TGTGCCTGGACCCCCTGGGGGGGTGCTACGCAGTATTTT. Encoded protein: CAWTPWGGATQYF.

In this sample, this clonotype turned up a few times. V usage is TRBV14 and J usage is TRBJ1-2; no reliable D call. Germline values: CDR1 SGHDN, CDR2 FVKESK. This CDR3 spans 13 amino acids. Trimming cost V 5 bases and J 7 bases, with 14 bases left between them. The CDR3 loop is CASSEAGTLGYTF. CDR3 in DNA: TGTGCCAGCAGCGAAGCCGGAACACTTGGCTACACCTTC.